Given below is one TCR beta chain in context. What it binds is unknown. This sample stems from a study of shared clonotypes between healthy human individuals. The table came from immunoSEQ multiplex PCR; TCRdb's copy has only in-frame clones and leaves some out. The table has hundreds of thousands of clones, less than 80% seen once. Notes on the study in general: Naive CD4 clonotype sharing across several donors was around 5%.

The sample consisted of memory CD4+ T cells sorted from blood. Subset given: CD45RA-negative fraction. This TCR was sampled from a young woman in good health.

In DNA, the CDR3 is TGTGCCAGCAGCTTAACGCCTAGCGGGACCCCCGGGGAGCTGTTTTTT. The encoded protein is CASSLTPSGTPGELFF. The V gene is TRBV7-7, the J gene TRBJ2-2; 9 bases fit TRBD2. J was trimmed by 6 bases and V by 2 bases; bases with no gene match: 7. CDR3 length: 16 amino acids. Germline V gives CDR1 SSHAT, CDR2 FNYEAQ (reference sequence). Full variable domain (remainder filled in from reference TRBV7-7 and TRBJ2-2): GAGVSQSPRYKVTKRGQDVTLRCDPISSHATLYWYQQALGQGPEFLTYFNYEAQPDKSGLPSDRFSAERPEGSISTLTIQRTEQRDSAMYRCASSLTPSGTPGELFFGEGSRLTVL.